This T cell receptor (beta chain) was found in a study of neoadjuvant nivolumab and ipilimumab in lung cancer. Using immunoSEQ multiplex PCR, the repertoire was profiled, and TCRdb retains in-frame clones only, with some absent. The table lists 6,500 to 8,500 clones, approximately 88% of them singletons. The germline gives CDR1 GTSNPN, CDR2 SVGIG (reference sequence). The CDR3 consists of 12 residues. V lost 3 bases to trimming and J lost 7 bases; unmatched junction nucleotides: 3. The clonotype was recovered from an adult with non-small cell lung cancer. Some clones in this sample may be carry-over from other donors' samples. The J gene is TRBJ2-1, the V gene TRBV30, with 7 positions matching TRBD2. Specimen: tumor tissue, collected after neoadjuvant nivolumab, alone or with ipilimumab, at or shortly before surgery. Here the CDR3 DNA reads TGTGCCTGGAGGCGGGGGTATAATGAGCAGTTCTTC. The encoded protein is CAWRRGYNEQFF. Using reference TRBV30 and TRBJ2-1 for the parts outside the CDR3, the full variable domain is SQTIHQWPATLVQPVGSPLSLECTVEGTSNPNLYWYRQAAGRGLQLLFYSVGIGQISSEVPQNLSASRPQDRQFILSSKKLLLSDSGFYLCAWRRGYNEQFFGPGTRLTVL.